This TCR beta chain was identified during a study of T cells after somatic rescue of genetic block. Profiled with immunoSEQ multiplex PCR; TCRdb holds only in-frame clones, not every one. Of roughly 71,000 clones listed, approximately 91% are singletons. From germline, CDR1 is SNHLY and CDR2 FYNNEI. Trimming stripped 3 bases from V and 9 bases from J, with 15 bases between. CDR3 length: 14 residues. The sample taken for sequencing was peripheral blood mononuclear cells (PBMCs). The TCR was taken from a man aged 25 to 40. The chain is built from TRBV2 and TRBJ1-5; possible D gene TRBD1, 5 bases. The CDR3 loop reads CASSDRDPRRPQHF. The CDR3 DNA reads TGTGCCAGCAGTGACCGGGACCCCAGACGGCCCCAGCATTTT.